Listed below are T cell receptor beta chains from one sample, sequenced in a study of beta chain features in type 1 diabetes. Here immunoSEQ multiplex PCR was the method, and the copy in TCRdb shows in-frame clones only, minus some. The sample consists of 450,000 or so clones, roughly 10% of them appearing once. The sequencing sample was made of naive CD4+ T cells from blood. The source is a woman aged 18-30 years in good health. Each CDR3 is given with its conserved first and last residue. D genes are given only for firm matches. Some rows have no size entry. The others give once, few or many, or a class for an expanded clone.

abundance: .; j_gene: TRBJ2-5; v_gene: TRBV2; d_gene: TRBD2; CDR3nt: TGTGCCAGCAGTACGGACCACCCCCGGGAGGCCCAGTACTTC; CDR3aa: CASSTDHPREAQYF
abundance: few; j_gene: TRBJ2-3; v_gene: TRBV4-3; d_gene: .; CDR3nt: TGCGCCAGCAGCCGGACATCAGATACGCAGTATTTT; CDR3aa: CASSRTSDTQYF
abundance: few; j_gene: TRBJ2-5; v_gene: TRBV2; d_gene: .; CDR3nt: TGTGCCAGCAGTGTAGGCCAGGGGGAGACCCAGTACTTC; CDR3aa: CASSVGQGETQYF
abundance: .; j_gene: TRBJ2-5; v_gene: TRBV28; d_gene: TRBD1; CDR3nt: TGTGCCAGCAGTCTCGGAGGGACAGGCCACCAAGAGACCCAGTACTTC; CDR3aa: CASSLGGTGHQETQYF
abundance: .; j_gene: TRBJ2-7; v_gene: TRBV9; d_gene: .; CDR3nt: TGTGCCAGCAGCACCACTATGGGACTCCAGGTCGAGCAGTACTTC; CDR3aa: CASSTTMGLQVEQYF
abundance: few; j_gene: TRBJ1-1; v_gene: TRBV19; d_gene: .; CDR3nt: TGTGCCAGTAGTATACCCAGGCCGAACACTGAAGCTTTCTTT; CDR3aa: CASSIPRPNTEAFF
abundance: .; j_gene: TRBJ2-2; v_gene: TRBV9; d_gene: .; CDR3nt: TGTGCCAGCAGCCTAGAAAGCCAAAACACCGGGGAGCTGTTTTTT; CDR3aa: CASSLESQNTGELFF
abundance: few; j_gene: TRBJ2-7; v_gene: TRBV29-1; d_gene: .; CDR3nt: TGCAGCGTTGAGGCCGGGAGGACAGCCGGAACCTACGAGCAGTACTTC; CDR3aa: CSVEAGRTAGTYEQYF
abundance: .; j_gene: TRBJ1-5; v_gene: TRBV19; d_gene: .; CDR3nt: TGTGCCAGTAACCCACAGGGCCGGCGACAGCCCCAGCATTTT; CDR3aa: CASNPQGRRQPQHF
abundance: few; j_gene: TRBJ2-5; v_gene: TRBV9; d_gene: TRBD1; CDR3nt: TGTGCCAGCAGCCCACACGCACAGGGGCAAGAGACCCAGTACTTC; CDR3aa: CASSPHAQGQETQYF
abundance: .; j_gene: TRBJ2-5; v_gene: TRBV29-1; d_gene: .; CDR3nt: TGCAGCGTTGCGGATCGGGAGACCCAGTACTTC; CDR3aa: CSVADRETQYF
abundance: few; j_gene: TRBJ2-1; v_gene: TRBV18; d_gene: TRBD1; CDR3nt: TGTGCCAGCTCACCGGGACAGGGGGCACGCAATGAGCAGTTCTTC; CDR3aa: CASSPGQGARNEQFF
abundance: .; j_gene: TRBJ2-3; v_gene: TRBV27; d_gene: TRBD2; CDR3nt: TGTGCCAGCAAAAGGGGCGGGGGGGCCTCAAATACGCAGTATTTT; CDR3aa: CASKRGGGASNTQYF
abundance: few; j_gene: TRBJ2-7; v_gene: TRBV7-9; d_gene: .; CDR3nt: TGTGCCACCCAGGTGGGGGGCGACGAGCAGTACTTC; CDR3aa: CATQVGGDEQYF
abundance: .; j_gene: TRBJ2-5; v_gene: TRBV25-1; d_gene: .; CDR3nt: TGTGCCAGCAGTGAGGGGGAGGCCCAGTACTTC; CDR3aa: CASSEGEAQYF
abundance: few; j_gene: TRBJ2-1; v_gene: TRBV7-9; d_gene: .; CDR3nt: TGTGCCAGCAGCACGGCCGGGGCGAGCTCCTACAATGAGCAGTTCTTC; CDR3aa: CASSTAGASSYNEQFF
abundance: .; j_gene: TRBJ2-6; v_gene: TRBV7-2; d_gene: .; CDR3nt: TGTGCCAGCAGCTTACGCCGTTCTGGGGCCAACGTCCTGACTTTC; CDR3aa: CASSLRRSGANVLTF
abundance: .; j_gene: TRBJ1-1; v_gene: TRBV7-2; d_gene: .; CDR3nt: TGTGCCAGCAGCCAGGCGGGGGCGGCAGGATCTGAAGCTTTCTTT; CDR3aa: CASSQAGAAGSEAFF
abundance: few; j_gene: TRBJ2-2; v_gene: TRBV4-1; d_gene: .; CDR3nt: TGCGCCAGCAGCCGCGTCTATCCAGGGAACACCGGGGAGCTGTTTTTT; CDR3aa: CASSRVYPGNTGELFF
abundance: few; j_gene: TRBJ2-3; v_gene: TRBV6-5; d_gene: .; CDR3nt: TGTGCCAGCAGTTACCCAGGCAGTTATACGCAGTATTTT; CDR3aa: CASSYPGSYTQYF
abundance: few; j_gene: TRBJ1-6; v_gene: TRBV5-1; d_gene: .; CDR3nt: TGCGCCAGCAGCGCCCAACAGGGTAATGTTTCACCCCTCCACTTT; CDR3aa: CASSAQQGNVSPLHF
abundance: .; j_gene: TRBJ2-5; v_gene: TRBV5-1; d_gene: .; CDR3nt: TGCGCCAGCAGCCTCCAGAAGACCCAGTACTTC; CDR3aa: CASSLQKTQYF
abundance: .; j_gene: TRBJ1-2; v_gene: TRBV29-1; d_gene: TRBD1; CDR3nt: TGCAGCGTCAGGAGGGACAGCGTTAACTATGGCTACACCTTC; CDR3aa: CSVRRDSVNYGYTF
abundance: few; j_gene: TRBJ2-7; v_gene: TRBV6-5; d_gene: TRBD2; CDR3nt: TGTGCCAGCAGTTACGCGTCTAGCGGATCCTACGAGCAGTACTTC; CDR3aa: CASSYASSGSYEQYF
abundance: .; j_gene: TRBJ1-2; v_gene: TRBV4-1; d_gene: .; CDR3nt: TGCGCCAGCAGCCAGCCTTTTCAGGGGAACTATGGCTACACCTTC; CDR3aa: CASSQPFQGNYGYTF
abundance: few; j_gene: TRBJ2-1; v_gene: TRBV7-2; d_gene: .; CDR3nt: TGTGCCAGCAGCTTAGCGGGGGGGCGAGATGAGCAGTTCTTC; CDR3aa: CASSLAGGRDEQFF
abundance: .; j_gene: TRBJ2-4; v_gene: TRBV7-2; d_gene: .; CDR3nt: TGTGCCAGCAGCTTAGTAAACATTCAGTACTTC; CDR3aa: CASSLVNIQYF
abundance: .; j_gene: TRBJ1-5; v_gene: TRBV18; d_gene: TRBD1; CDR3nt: TGTGCCAGCTCACCGGACAGGGGTGTCGGCCAGCCCCAGCATTTT; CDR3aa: CASSPDRGVGQPQHF
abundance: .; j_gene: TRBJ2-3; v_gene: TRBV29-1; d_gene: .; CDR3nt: TGCAGCGTTGATTCCGGGACAGATACGCAGTATTTT; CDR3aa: CSVDSGTDTQYF
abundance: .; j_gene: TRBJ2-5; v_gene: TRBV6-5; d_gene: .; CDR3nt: TGTGCCAGCAGTTACGGGACACGTCAAGAGACCCAGTACTTC; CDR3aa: CASSYGTRQETQYF
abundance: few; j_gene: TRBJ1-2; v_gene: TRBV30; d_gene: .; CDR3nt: TGTGCCTGGAGTGTAGCTGGCAGTTATCGGTATGGCTACACCTTC; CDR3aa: CAWSVAGSYRYGYTF
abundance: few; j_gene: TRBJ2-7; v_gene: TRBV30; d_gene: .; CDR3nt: TGTGCCTGGAATGTGGGGGGTTCCTACGAGCAGTACTTC; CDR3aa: CAWNVGGSYEQYF
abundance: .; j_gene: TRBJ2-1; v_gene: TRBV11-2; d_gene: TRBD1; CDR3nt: TGTGCCAGCAGCTTAGGGACAGGGGGAGCTGAGCAGTTCTTC; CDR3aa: CASSLGTGGAEQFF
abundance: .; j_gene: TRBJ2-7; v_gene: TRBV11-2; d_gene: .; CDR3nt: TGTGCCAGCAGCTTAGACCTCGCGAGTCAGATATCCTACGAGCAGTACTTC; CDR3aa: CASSLDLASQISYEQYF
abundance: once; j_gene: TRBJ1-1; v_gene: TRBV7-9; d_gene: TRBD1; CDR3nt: TGTGCCAGCAGGAACAGACCGGGACAGGGGCGCGCCGGGACTGAAGCTTTCTTT; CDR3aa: CASRNRPGQGRAGTEAFF
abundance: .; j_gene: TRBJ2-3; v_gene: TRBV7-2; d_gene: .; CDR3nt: TGTGCCAGCAGCCGGCTAGGACTGGCAGATACGCAGTATTTT; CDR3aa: CASSRLGLADTQYF
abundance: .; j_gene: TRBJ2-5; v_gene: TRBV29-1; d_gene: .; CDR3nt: TGCAGCGTTGAAGAGAGGGGGGTGGGGACCCAGTACTTC; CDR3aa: CSVEERGVGTQYF
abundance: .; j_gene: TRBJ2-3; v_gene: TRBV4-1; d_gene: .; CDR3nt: TGCGCCAGCAGCCAAGTGCAAGATACGCAGTATTTT; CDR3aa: CASSQVQDTQYF
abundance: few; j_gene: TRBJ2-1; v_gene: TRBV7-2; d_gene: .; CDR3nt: TGTGCCAGCAGCGGACAAACGGCACCCTACAATGAGCAGTTCTTC; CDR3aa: CASSGQTAPYNEQFF
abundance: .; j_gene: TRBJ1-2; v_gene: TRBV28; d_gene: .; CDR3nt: TGTGCCAGCAGTTTAGAAGGCCTCAAGGGCTACACCTTC; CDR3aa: CASSLEGLKGYTF
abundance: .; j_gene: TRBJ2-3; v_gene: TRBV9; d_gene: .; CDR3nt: TGTGCCAGCAGCGTAGTGTCGGGAGCTATGAATACGCAGTATTTT; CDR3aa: CASSVVSGAMNTQYF
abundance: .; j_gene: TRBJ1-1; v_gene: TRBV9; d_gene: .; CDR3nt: TGTGCCAGCAGCGCTCGTCTACCGCAGAACACTGAAGCTTTCTTT; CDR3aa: CASSARLPQNTEAFF
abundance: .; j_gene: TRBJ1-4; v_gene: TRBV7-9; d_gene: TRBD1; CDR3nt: TGTGCCAGCAGCGCCGGGACAGGTGCTAATGAAAAACTGTTTTTT; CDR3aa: CASSAGTGANEKLFF
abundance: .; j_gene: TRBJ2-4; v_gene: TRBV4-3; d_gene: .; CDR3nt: TGCGCCAGCAGCCATGGGTTAACAGTTAACAAAAACATTCAGTACTTC; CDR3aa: CASSHGLTVNKNIQYF
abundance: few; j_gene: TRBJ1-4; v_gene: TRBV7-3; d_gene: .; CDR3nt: TGTGCCAGCAGCTTAGCAGTTGGGGCCCGAGGGGAAAAACTGTTTTTT; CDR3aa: CASSLAVGARGEKLFF
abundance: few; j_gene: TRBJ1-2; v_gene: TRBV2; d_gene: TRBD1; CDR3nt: TGTGCCAGCAGTGACAGGGGGTACTATGGCTACACCTTC; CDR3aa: CASSDRGYYGYTF
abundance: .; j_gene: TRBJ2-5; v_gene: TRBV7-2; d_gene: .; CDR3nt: TGTGCCAGCAGCCCCGACAGAGTACAAGAGACCCAGTACTTC; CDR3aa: CASSPDRVQETQYF
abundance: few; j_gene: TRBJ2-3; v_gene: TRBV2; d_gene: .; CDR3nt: TGTGCCAGCAGCGTTCGGACTGGGGATACGCAGTATTTT; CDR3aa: CASSVRTGDTQYF
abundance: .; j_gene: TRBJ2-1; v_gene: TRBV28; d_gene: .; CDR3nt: TGTGCCAGCAGTGGTCTACTTGGACGGAACTCCTACAATGAGCAGTTCTTC; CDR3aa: CASSGLLGRNSYNEQFF
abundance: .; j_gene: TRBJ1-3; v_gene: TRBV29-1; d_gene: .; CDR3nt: TGCAGCGCAGGGAGCTCTGGAAACACCATATATTTT; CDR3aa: CSAGSSGNTIYF
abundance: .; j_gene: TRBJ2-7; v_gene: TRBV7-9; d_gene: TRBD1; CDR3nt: TGTGCCAGCAGCTCACCCCGGGACAGGGCGGCGAGGTCCTCCTACGAGCAGTACTTC; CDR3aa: CASSSPRDRAARSSYEQYF
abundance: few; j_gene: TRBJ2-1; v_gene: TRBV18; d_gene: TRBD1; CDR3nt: TGTGCCAGCTCACCGAGGGGACAGGGCTACAATGAGCAGTTCTTC; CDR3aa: CASSPRGQGYNEQFF
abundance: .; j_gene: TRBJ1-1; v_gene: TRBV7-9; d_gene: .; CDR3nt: TGTGCCAGCAGCGTCGGATGGAATGGCACTGAAGCTTTCTTT; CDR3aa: CASSVGWNGTEAFF
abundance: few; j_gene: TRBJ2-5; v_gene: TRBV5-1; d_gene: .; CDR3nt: TGCGCCAGCAGCCTTGGTGGGCACAAGGAGACCCAGTACTTC; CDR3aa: CASSLGGHKETQYF
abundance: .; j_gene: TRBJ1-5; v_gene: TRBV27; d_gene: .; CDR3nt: TGTGCCAGCAGTTTACGCGTTGGGAGTCAGCCCCAGCATTTT; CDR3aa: CASSLRVGSQPQHF
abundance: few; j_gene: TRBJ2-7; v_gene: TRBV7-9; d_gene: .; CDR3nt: TGTGCCAGCAGCTTAAAAGGCGGGTCGTACGAGCAGTACTTC; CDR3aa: CASSLKGGSYEQYF
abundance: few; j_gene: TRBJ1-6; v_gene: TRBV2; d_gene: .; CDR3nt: TGTGCCAGCAGAGCCGGGACGAACCACTTT; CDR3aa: CASRAGTNHF
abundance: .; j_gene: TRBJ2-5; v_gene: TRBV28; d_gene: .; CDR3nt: TGTGCCAGCAGTTTAGGCCCAGGAGGGGGGCAAGAGACCCAGTACTTC; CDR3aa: CASSLGPGGGQETQYF
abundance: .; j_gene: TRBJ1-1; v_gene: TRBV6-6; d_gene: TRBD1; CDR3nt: TGTGCCAGCAGTGGACACAGGGGTGGGGACACTGAAGCTTTCTTT; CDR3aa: CASSGHRGGDTEAFF
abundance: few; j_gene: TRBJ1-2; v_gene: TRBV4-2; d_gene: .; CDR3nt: TGTGCCAGCAGCCAAGATGGACAGCTTAACTATGGCTACACCTTC; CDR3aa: CASSQDGQLNYGYTF